This TCR beta chain came from a study of regulatory T cells in long-lasting Graves disease. Study-level findings and limits: Having only a small sample size may have limited accuracy.

Combining iRepertoire HTBI primers with Arm-PCR of CDR3 regions, the authors built TCR beta libraries. TCRdb processed the multiplex PCR reads anew with MiXCR; each CDR3 protein has one entry. The repertoire includes around 470,000 distinct CDR3 sequences, 12% to 15% of them detected once, and about a sixth sits in the top ten. Ten or more counts support this clonotype. What it binds is not known. Time point here: newly diagnosed GD, antithyroid drugs for less than 3 months. PBMCs were the source of the RNA used for TCR sequencing. The CDR3 covers 15 residues. Per germline, CDR1 SGHTA and CDR2 FQGTGA. V shed 5 bases, J shed 2 bases, and the junction held 8 bases outside the gene matches. Separately, the same data were catalogued under a study of T cells in Graves' hyperthyroidism and ophthalmopathy. Turning to that study: Uncontrolled infection, other autoimmune disease, pregnancy or lactation barred patients from enrollment. Blood held most thyroid clonotypes expanded above 0.001 frequency.

The sequence was collected from a woman between 45 and 60 years old with Graves disease. This sample comprised peripheral blood mononuclear cells (PBMCs), obtained at new diagnosis, from a patient treated with antithyroid drugs. The chain recombines TRBV7-3 with TRBJ2-5; 7 nucleotides agree with TRBD1. DNA for the CDR3: TGTGCCAGCAGCCACGAAGGGACAGCGCAAGAGACCCAGTACTTC. This translates into CASSHEGTAQETQYF. The full variable domain, with the rest looked up from reference TRBV7-3 and TRBJ2-5, is GAGVSQTPSNKVTEKGKYVELRCDPISGHTALYWYRQSLGQGPEFLIYFQGTGAADDSGLPNDRFFAVRPEGSVSTLKIQRTERGDSAVYLCASSHEGTAQETQYFGPGTRLLVL.